The rows below give T cell receptor beta chains drawn from one sample of a study of cytomegalovirus exposure and HLA in healthy donors. Sequencing used immunoSEQ multiplex PCR; TCRdb keeps in-frame clones, though not all of them. This sample yields 160,000 or so clones, of which approximately 74% are seen a single time; around 2.8% belongs to the top ten. The sample comprised PBMCs. All receptors come from a woman aged 25-40 years in good health and CMV-seronegative. Both conserved end residues are part of each CDR3. D genes are given only for firm matches. For some rows the clone size is stated as once, few or many, or as a class when expanded; others skip it.

D	V	J	size	DNA	CDR3
NA	TRBV5-1	TRBJ2-1	NA	TGCGCCAGCAGCTTGGAGGCCCGACCGGGTGAGCAGTTCTTC	CASSLEARPGEQFF
NA	TRBV11-2	TRBJ2-7	few	TGTGCCAGCAGCTTAGATTCGCCAGGGATTTCCTACGAGCAGTACTTC	CASSLDSPGISYEQYF
NA	TRBV7-3	TRBJ1-5	NA	TGTGCCAGCAGCTTTGACAGTTCGGGGCCCCAGCATTTT	CASSFDSSGPQHF
NA	TRBV21-1	TRBJ2-3	NA	TGTGCCAGCAGCAAACAGGGAGGTTCCACAGATACGCAGTATTTT	CASSKQGGSTDTQYF
TRBD2	TRBV29-1	TRBJ2-1	few	TGCAGCGTTGTGGGACTAGCGCCAAGCTCCTACAATGAGCAGTTCTTC	CSVVGLAPSSYNEQFF
NA	TRBV21-1	TRBJ2-2	NA	TGTGCCAGCAGCAAAGTTAGCGGGAGGGCCATCCGCGGGGAGCTGTTTTTT	CASSKVSGRAIRGELFF
TRBD2	TRBV7-9	TRBJ2-1	NA	TGTTCCAGCAGCTTAGCGGGGAGGGGGTCCGACAATGAGCAGTTCTTC	CSSSLAGRGSDNEQFF
NA	TRBV5-1	TRBJ2-1	NA	TGCGCCAGCAGCGAAAGGTTGCCGGGGTACAATGAGCAGTTCTTC	CASSERLPGYNEQFF
TRBD1	TRBV4-1	TRBJ1-5	few	TGCGCCAGCAGCCGCTCAGGACAGGGCAACAATCAGCCCCAGCATTTT	CASSRSGQGNNQPQHF
NA	TRBV7-2	TRBJ1-2	NA	TGTGCCAGCAGTGAACAGGAATTCTATGGCTACACCTTC	CASSEQEFYGYTF
TRBD2	TRBV7-9	TRBJ2-7	NA	TGTGCCAGCAGCCCGACGGGACTAGGCTACGAGCAGTACTTC	CASSPTGLGYEQYF
NA	TRBV9	TRBJ1-1	NA	TGTGCCAGCAGCGTAGGTGGAGAGAACACTGAAGCTTTCTTT	CASSVGGENTEAFF
NA	TRBV5-1	TRBJ1-1	NA	TGCGCTACCTCGAGCAGGGGAGGGAGGACTGAAGCTTTCTTT	CATSSRGGRTEAFF
NA	TRBV28	TRBJ1-4	NA	TGTGCCAGCAGTCGGGACCATGGGGGGACTAATGAAAAACTGTTTTTT	CASSRDHGGTNEKLFF
TRBD1	TRBV30	TRBJ1-1	NA	TGTGCCTGGAGTGTACAGGGGGCTAATACTGAAGCTTTCTTT	CAWSVQGANTEAFF
NA	TRBV14	TRBJ1-3	NA	TGTGCCTGCTCCAGGTTTCGCTCTGGAAACACCATATATTTT	CACSRFRSGNTIYF
NA	TRBV9	TRBJ2-3	NA	TGTGCCAGCAGCGCTTCGGGTAGCGGAAACACAGATACGCAGTATTTT	CASSASGSGNTDTQYF
NA	TRBV5-1	TRBJ1-1	NA	TGCGCCAGCAGCTTGGCCACAGGGACCGTGAACACTGAAGCTTTCTTT	CASSLATGTVNTEAFF
TRBD2	TRBV25-1	TRBJ2-1	NA	TGTGCCAGCACGCTCGGGGGGTCCTACAATGAGCAGTTCTTC	CASTLGGSYNEQFF
TRBD2	TRBV5-4	TRBJ2-3	NA	TGTGCCAGCAGCTTGGGACTAGCTGCAGATACGCAGTATTTT	CASSLGLAADTQYF
TRBD1	TRBV5-6	TRBJ1-6	NA	TGTGCCAGCAGTTTGGGGGCGGGACAGGGGAACTCACCCCTCCACTTT	CASSLGAGQGNSPLHF
NA	TRBV27	TRBJ1-3	few	TGTGCCAGCAGTAAACCAGGGGTTGGAAACACCATATATTTT	CASSKPGVGNTIYF
NA	TRBV4-1	TRBJ2-1	NA	TGCGCCAGCAGCCAAGACCCAGGGTTTAGCTCCTACAATGAGCAGTTCTTC	CASSQDPGFSSYNEQFF
NA	TRBV9	TRBJ2-1	once	TGTGCCAGCAGCCCTTGGGGGCGCGGGAGTGGAAATGAGCAGTTCTTC	CASSPWGRGSGNEQFF
NA	TRBV4-2	TRBJ1-1	NA	TGTGCCAGCAGCCAAGAACGGGGACTCTTAGGGGCTGAAGCTTTCTTT	CASSQERGLLGAEAFF